The next 17 T cell receptor beta chains were all read from a single sample in a study of beta chain features in type 1 diabetes. Whole-study findings and limits: People with Type 1 diabetes carried modestly yet significantly shorter TCRB CDR3s in all four CD4+ subsets.

Antigen specificity for these receptors is unknown. cDNA synthesis used the whole RNA isolate, giving expressed TCRB sequences. Assay: immunoSEQ multiplex PCR; the TCRdb copy retains only in-frame clones and omits some. The sample consists of a few hundred thousand clones, around 12% of them appearing once. The sample consisted of naive CD4+ T cells from blood. The origin of the receptors is a young woman with type 1 diabetes.

The chain employs TRBV30 and TRBJ1-5; D unclear. Germline-derived CDR1 and CDR2 are GTSNPN and SVGIG (reference sequence). The CDR3 extends over 14 amino acids. V was pared by 3 bases and J by 1 base, with 10 bases between. The CDR3 bases are TGTGCCTGGAGCGTAGGAGGCAGCAATCAGCCCCAGCATTTT. Amino acid sequence: CAWSVGGSNQPQHF.

This clone was seen a handful of times. This chain connects TRBV2 to TRBJ2-1; D perhaps matches TRBD2 (6 bases). Germline V gene sequence: CDR1 SNHLY, CDR2 FYNNEI. There are 14 residues in the CDR3. Trimming removed 4 bases at V and 4 bases at J, with 11 bases between. The CDR3 DNA is TGTGCCAGCAGTGGGGAGGCCGGTTACAATGAGCAGTTCTTC. Protein: CASSGEAGYNEQFF.

This clone was counted a few times. The genes are TRBV7-9 and TRBJ1-3; 8 bases agree with TRBD1. V trimming: 5 bases; J trimming: 3 bases; junction bases outside the gene matches: 3. The CDR3 has 14 amino acids. Germline-derived CDR1 and CDR2 are SEHNR and FQNEAQ (reference sequence). For the CDR3, the DNA is TGTGCCAGCAGCCCGGACAGGGTTGGAAACACCATATATTTT. Translation: CASSPDRVGNTIYF.

The chain combines TRBV4-1 with TRBJ2-1, with 12 bases matching TRBD2. The CDR3 loop spans 15 amino acids. The V segment lost 4 bases and the J segment 8 bases; nucleotides outside the gene matches: 6. The V gene's germline CDR1 is MGHRA and CDR2 YSYEKL. The CDR3 reads CASSLSASGRDEQFF. The CDR3, as DNA: TGCGCCAGCAGCCTCTCAGCTAGCGGGAGGGATGAGCAGTTCTTC.

This clone was counted a few times. The J gene is TRBJ2-1, the V gene TRBV23-1; 8 bases are a match to TRBD2. TRBV23-1 is annotated as an ORF whose role is uncertain. Trimming removed 2 bases from V and 2 bases from J; junction bases left unmatched: 8. CDR3 size: 17 residues. This CDR3 is CASSQIRRGDPYNEQFF. The CDR3 DNA sequence: TGCGCCAGCAGTCAAATACGGCGGGGGGATCCCTACAATGAGCAGTTCTTC.

The chain joins TRBV6-5 to TRBJ1-1; D gene uncertain. Trimming took off 2 bases at V and 0 bases at J, with 4 bases between the two ends. The CDR3 sequence is 13 residues long. Germline-derived CDR1 and CDR2 are MNHEY and SVGAGI. The CDR3 is CASSYGMNTEAFF. The CDR3 nucleotides are TGTGCCAGCAGTTACGGCATGAACACTGAAGCTTTCTTT.

This clone was observed a handful of times. The CDR3 sequence is CASRREGGGNQPQHF. CDR3 DNA: TGTGCCAGCCGGAGGGAGGGGGGTGGCAATCAGCCCCAGCATTTT. V is TRBV6-5 and J is TRBJ1-5; maybe TRBD1 (6 bases). The CDR3 is 15 residues long. Trimming pared 8 bases from V and 2 bases from J, leaving 16 bases between. The germline gives CDR1 MNHEY, CDR2 SVGAGI.

This clone was seen more than once but under ten times. The gene calls are TRBV4-1 and TRBJ2-3; no definite D call. There are 15 residues in the CDR3. Germline CDR1 MGHRA, CDR2 YSYEKL. Trimming stripped 2 bases from V and 2 bases from J, with 11 bases between. CDR3 nucleotides: TGCGCCAGCAGCCAATTACTCCTTCCCACAGATACGCAGTATTTT. Protein sequence: CASSQLLLPTDTQYF.

Only a few counts were recorded for this clone. The CDR3 sequence is CASRMGGRGYGYTF. The CDR3 nucleotides are TGTGCCAGCAGGATGGGGGGTAGGGGCTATGGCTACACCTTC. The rearrangement joins TRBV13 to TRBJ1-2; D is perhaps TRBD1 (5 bases). The CDR3 extends over 14 amino acids. The germline CDR1 and CDR2 sequences are PRHDT and FYEKMQ (reference sequence). V was cut by 6 bases and J by 4 bases, with 15 bases left in between.

The rearrangement uses TRBV9 and TRBJ1-2, with D possibly TRBD1 on 5 matching bases. The germline V and J ends were trimmed by 0 bases and 7 bases, with 10 bases remaining between them. The CDR3 covers 13 residues. CDR1 SGDLS and CDR2 YYNGEE come from the germline V gene. CDR3 protein: CASSVGQGLGYTF. The CDR3 DNA reads TGTGCCAGCAGCGTAGGGCAGGGCCTTGGCTACACCTTC.

CDR3 residues: CASTRRGGGIQYF. CDR3 nucleotides: TGTGCCAGCACCCGGCGGGGAGGCGGGATTCAGTACTTC. V is TRBV7-2 and J is TRBJ2-4, with TRBD2 as a possible D gene (6 bases). The CDR3 is 13 residues long. V was trimmed by 7 bases and J by 10 bases, leaving 17 bases between them. The V gene's germline CDR1 is SGHTA and CDR2 FQGNSA.

The J gene is TRBJ2-7, the V gene TRBV5-4, with D perhaps matching TRBD1 (6 bases). Germline CDR1 SGHNT, CDR2 YYREEE (reference sequence). V was cut by 4 bases and J by 6 bases, with 20 bases left in between. The CDR3 covers 15 residues. The CDR3 protein is CASSQAHRAPSEQYF. In DNA, the CDR3 is TGTGCCAGCAGCCAAGCCCACAGGGCCCCTAGCGAGCAGTACTTC.

The chain carries TRBV2 and TRBJ2-1; D might be TRBD2 (5 bases). CDR3 length equals 12 residues. V dropped 7 bases and J dropped 3 bases, with 7 bases sitting between them. Germline CDR1 and CDR2: SNHLY and FYNNEI. The CDR3 sequence: CASKRGYNEQFF. As DNA, the CDR3 is TGTGCCAGCAAACGGGGCTACAATGAGCAGTTCTTC.

The chain combines TRBV11-3 with TRBJ2-7; no clear D gene. The germline CDR1 and CDR2 sequences are SGHNT and YENEEA. Between the trimmed V and J ends, which lost 3 bases and 6 bases, there was a span of 6 bases. The CDR3 totals 11 residues. CDR3 in amino acids: CASSFRVEQYF. CDR3 nucleotides: TGTGCCAGCAGCTTCCGAGTCGAGCAGTACTTC.

This clone has just a few counts. The chain employs TRBV28 and TRBJ2-3, with D perhaps matching TRBD2 (5 bases). The CDR3 is made up of 16 amino acids. V lost 5 bases and J lost 0, with 15 bases in between. The germline gives CDR1 MDHEN, CDR2 SYDVKM. CDR3 region: CASSPPHQRSTDTQYF. CDR3 nucleotides: TGTGCCAGCAGTCCCCCCCATCAGCGGAGCACAGATACGCAGTATTTT.

V is TRBV6-6 and J is TRBJ2-7; 9 bases map to TRBD1. This CDR3 contains 15 residues. Looked up from germline, CDR1 is MNHNY and CDR2 is SVGAGI (reference sequence). The V and J ends lost 6 bases and 6 bases, in that order; junction bases with no gene match: 12. CDR3 amino acids: CASRGGQGSLGEQYF. Here the CDR3 DNA reads TGTGCCAGCAGGGGAGGACAGGGGAGTTTGGGCGAGCAGTACTTC.

This clone was picked up a small number of times. This chain uses TRBV5-1 with TRBJ2-3; D is possibly TRBD1 (5 bases). V gave up 2 bases and J gave up 2 bases, with 18 bases separating them. CDR1 and CDR2 from the germline V gene are SGHRS and YFSETQ. The CDR3 spans 17 residues. The CDR3 DNA sequence: TGCGCCAGCAGCTTTGACCTCCGGCGACAGCTCACAGATACGCAGTATTTT. Protein: CASSFDLRRQLTDTQYF.